The 9 T cell receptor beta chains presented below share a single source sample, sequenced in a study of vaccination and CD4 T cells after COVID-19. Noted time point: late sampling 161 to 241 days after vaccination in a few convalescent patients. Sample treatment: approximately 9-day PBMC culture with coronavirus spike peptide pools or control peptides (ViraFEST assay). An Oncomine TCR Beta short-read assay was used to sequence the DNA from cultured CD4+ T cells. TCRdb fed the PCR reads into MiXCR, producing one record per CDR3 protein. The sample holds around 18,000 distinct CDR3 sequences, 51% seen once. Their antigens remain unidentified. Material: CD4+ T cells from blood, cultured in vitro, obtained about 7 months after SARS-CoV-2 vaccination. Receptors were obtained from a human donor who had recovered from COVID-19.

The chain recombines TRBV6-1 with TRBJ1-2; TRBD1 matches at 9 bases. The germline V gene has CDR1 MNHNS and CDR2 SASEGT. The CDR3 runs 15 residues. The ends lost 1 base at V and 4 bases at J; junction bases unmatched: 4. The CDR3 DNA sequence: TGTGCCAGCAGTGAAGGGGGGACAGGGTTCTATGGCTACACCTTC. Its protein product is CASSEGGTGFYGYTF.

The rearrangement uses TRBV7-3 and TRBJ2-2, with D unclear. The CDR3 runs to 16 residues. CDR1 is SGHTA, CDR2 FQGTGA, per germline. Trimming removed 1 base from V and 5 bases from J, with 14 bases in between. CDR3 sequence: CASSLSGGYSTGELFF. CDR3 nucleotides: TGTGCCAGCAGCTTAAGTGGTGGCTATTCTACCGGGGAGCTGTTTTTT.

The CDR3 nucleotides read TGTGCCAGCAGCCTCGGGGGGTGGGGGCGGACTGAAGCTTTCTTT. Amino acids: CASSLGGWGRTEAFF. The chain combines TRBV5-8 with TRBJ1-1; possible D gene TRBD1, 6 bases. The CDR3 loop spans 15 amino acids. Germline V gives CDR1 SGHTS, CDR2 YDEGEE. The germline V and J ends were trimmed by 4 bases and 5 bases, with 18 bases remaining between them. Based on the CDR3 plus reference TRBV5-8 and TRBJ1-1, the full variable domain is EAGVTQSPTHLIKTRGQQATLRCSPISGHTSVYWYQQALGLGLQFLLWYDEGEERNRGNFPPRFSGRQFPNYSSELNVNALELEDSALYLCASSLGGWGRTEAFFGQGTRLTVV.

The table lists this clonotype with a count of one. One junction end does not reproduce the germline sequence, and a read error may be involved. The DNA of the CDR3 is TGTGCCATCAGTGATGGGGGCAACCATTACGAGCAGTACTTC. Protein: CAISDGGNHYEQYF. This chain links TRBV6-1 with TRBJ2-7; D is perhaps TRBD1 (6 bases). The length of the CDR3 is 14 residues. Germline lookup yields CDR1 MNHNS and CDR2 SASEGT.

This chain uses TRBV6-1 with TRBJ1-2; D might be TRBD1 (5 bases). The germline CDR1 and CDR2 sequences are MNHNS and SASEGT. This CDR3 region has 13 residues. Deletions cut 3 bases from V and 3 bases from J, with 8 bases between. CDR3 loop: CASSEDTHYGYTF. CDR3 coding DNA: TGTGCCAGCAGTGAGGACACACACTATGGCTACACCTTC.

This clonotype was seen more than once but under ten times. This rearrangement joins TRBV7-9 to TRBJ1-1, with D unresolved. Germline CDR1 SEHNR, CDR2 FQNEAQ (reference sequence). This CDR3 contains 14 residues. With 3 bases removed from V and 3 bases from J, the gap between germline ends came to 11 bases. The CDR3 protein is CASSFGVGYTEAFF. Written as DNA, the CDR3 is TGTGCCAGCAGCTTTGGGGTCGGCTACACTGAAGCTTTCTTT.

The V gene is TRBV2, the J gene TRBJ2-1, with 9 bases identical to TRBD2. From germline, CDR1 is SNHLY and CDR2 FYNNEI. V was pared by 4 bases and J by 8 bases, with 9 bases of the junction left unmatched. This CDR3 is built from 15 residues. This chain's CDR3 is CASSAGTSNPDEQFF. Written as DNA, the CDR3 is TGTGCCAGCAGTGCCGGGACTAGCAATCCTGATGAGCAGTTCTTC.

In this sample, this clonotype turned up a few times. The genes are TRBV2 and TRBJ2-5; the D gene is possibly TRBD1 (5 bases). Germline values: CDR1 SNHLY, CDR2 FYNNEI. Trimming pared 6 bases from V and 6 bases from J, leaving 20 bases between. This CDR3 comprises 15 residues. The CDR3 protein is CASRPPGQGGKTQYF. The CDR3 coding sequence is TGTGCCAGCAGGCCCCCAGGGCAGGGCGGAAAGACCCAGTACTTC. The whole variable domain, remainder taken from reference TRBV2 and TRBJ2-5, is EPEVTQTPSHQVTQMGQEVILRCVPISNHLYFYWYRQILGQKVEFLVSFYNNEISEKSEIFDDQFSVERPDGSNFTLKIRSTKLEDSAMYFCASRPPGQGGKTQYFGPGTRLLVL.

The V and J genes are TRBV20-1 and TRBJ2-3, with 7 bases that match TRBD2. Germline-derived CDR1 and CDR2 are DFQATT and SNEGSKA (reference sequence). V lost 5 bases, J lost 7 bases, and 12 bases stayed unmatched. This CDR3 has 14 amino acids. The CDR3 loop is CSARRAGVAHTQYF. CDR3 coding DNA: TGCAGTGCTCGCCGGGCGGGGGTCGCTCATACGCAGTATTTT.